Below, 8 T cell receptor beta chains from the same sample are listed, as sequenced in a study of blood T cell repertoires in COVID-19. Using immunoSEQ multiplex PCR, the repertoire was profiled, and TCRdb retains in-frame clones only, with some absent. The table has fewer than 70,000 clones, about four fifths seen once. Sequenced input: peripheral blood. The receptors derive from a woman aged 80 or older with acute or convalescent COVID-19.

The chain employs TRBV5-6 and TRBJ1-5; no clear D. Germline CDR1 is SGHDT and CDR2 is YYEEEE. The CDR3 has 13 residues. V was cut by 0 bases and J by 14 bases, with 15 bases left in between. CDR3 amino acids: CASSLGGGLPEHF. The CDR3 coding sequence is TGTGCCAGCAGCTTGGGGGGAGGACTCCCCGAGCATTTT. The full variable domain, its missing parts supplied by reference TRBV5-6 and TRBJ1-5, is DAGVTQSPTHLIKTRGQQVTLRCSPKSGHDTVSWYQQALGQGPQFIFQYYEEEERQRGNFPDRFSGHQFPNYSSELNVNALLLGDSALYLCASSLGGGLPEHFGDGTRLSIL.

The CDR3 protein is CASYPQRTSSYEQYF. CDR3 DNA: TGTGCCAGCTACCCCCAGCGGACTAGCTCCTACGAGCAGTACTTC. The chain joins TRBV6-5 to TRBJ2-7, with 7 bases fitting TRBD2. Germline V gene data show CDR1 as MNHEY and CDR2 as SVGAGI. The V and J ends lost 8 bases and 0 bases, in that order; junction bases with no gene match: 10. This CDR3 spans 15 amino acids.

J is TRBJ1-5 and V is TRBV19, with 7 bases that match TRBD1. Germline CDR1 LNHDA, CDR2 SQIVND (reference sequence). J gave up 6 bases and V 6 bases, and 5 bases lay outside the gene matches. The CDR3 spans 13 residues. The CDR3 DNA sequence: TGTGCCAGTAGCCAGACAGGGAGTCAGCCCCAGCATTTT. Encoded protein: CASSQTGSQPQHF. Full variable domain (missing parts from reference TRBV19 and TRBJ1-5): DGGITQSPKYLFRKEGQNVTLSCEQNLNHDAMYWYRQDPGQGLRLIYYSQIVNDFQKGDIAEGYSVSREKKESFPLTVTSAQKNPTAFYLCASSQTGSQPQHFGDGTRLSIL.

The V call is TRBV7-9, the J call TRBJ1-2; 8 nucleotides match TRBD1. The CDR3 has 15 amino acids. J lost 3 bases, V lost 4 bases, and 7 bases had no gene match. In germline, CDR1 is SEHNR, CDR2 FQNEAQ (reference sequence). CDR3 DNA sequence: TGTGCCAGCAGCTCCCAGGGGGCGCAGGACTATGGCTACACCTTC. Residues: CASSSQGAQDYGYTF. Supplemented by reference TRBV7-9 and TRBJ1-2, the full variable domain reads DTGVSQNPRHKITKRGQNVTFRCDPISEHNRLYWYRQTLGQGPEFLTYFQNEAQLEKSRLLSDRFSAERPKGSFSTLEIQRTEQGDSAMYLCASSSQGAQDYGYTFGSGTRLTVV.

In the case of this clone: One end of the junction is discordant with germline, which a read error may explain. This chain links TRBV7-7 with TRBJ2-1; D remains ambiguous. This CDR3 contains 13 residues. Germline values: CDR1 SSHAT, CDR2 FNYEAQ (reference sequence). The CDR3 here is CASSLDRYNEQFF. CDR3 DNA sequence: TGTGCTAGCAGCTTAGATAGATACAATGAGCAGTTCTTC.

A single count supports this clone. J is TRBJ2-7 and V is TRBV19, with TRBD1 matching 7 bases. CDR1 and CDR2 (germline): LNHDA, SQIVND (reference sequence). The CDR3 runs 15 residues. Trimming took 5 bases from V and 0 from J; bases not matched to a gene: 7. The CDR3 region is CASSETGEYSYEQYF. DNA for the CDR3: TGTGCCAGTAGTGAAACAGGGGAATACTCCTACGAGCAGTACTTC.

This chain uses TRBV7-3 with TRBJ2-2, with D possibly being TRBD2 (5 bases). The CDR3 loop spans 17 amino acids. Trimming took 6 bases from V and 4 from J, leaving 21 bases between them. Per the germline V gene, CDR1 is SGHTA and CDR2 is FQGTGA. CDR3 sequence: CASSLQAGTSSTGELFF. Here the CDR3 DNA reads TGTGCCAGCAGTTTGCAGGCGGGCACCTCAAGCACCGGGGAGCTGTTTTTT. The whole variable domain, filled in from reference TRBV7-3 and TRBJ2-2, reads GAGVSQTPSNKVTEKGKYVELRCDPISGHTALYWYRQSLGQGPEFLIYFQGTGAADDSGLPNDRFFAVRPEGSVSTLKIQRTERGDSAVYLCASSLQAGTSSTGELFFGEGSRLTVL.

This clone appeared a single time. The chain couples TRBV5-1 to TRBJ2-5; D is possibly TRBD1 (5 bases). The CDR3 runs to 15 residues. CDR1 is SGHRS, CDR2 YFSETQ, per germline. V dropped 4 bases and J dropped 3 bases, with 16 bases sitting between them. CDR3 protein: CASSKMPTREETQYF. The CDR3 bases are TGCGCCAGCAGCAAGATGCCCACCAGGGAAGAGACCCAGTACTTC.